This T cell receptor (beta chain) was observed in a study of control samples from healthy donors and cancer patients. Per the germline V gene, CDR1 is MNHEY and CDR2 is SVGEGT. There are 17 residues in the CDR3. Trimming removed 6 bases at V and 3 bases at J, with 18 bases between. This clone has only one observation. Sequenced by immunoSEQ multiplex PCR; TCRdb stores in-frame clones only, minus some. Among about 59,000 clones, 92% were seen once, and the ten largest hold roughly 1.6%. Sequences were obtained from PBMCs. The source of this sequence is a man aged 35 to 55 with colorectal cancer. The rearrangement links TRBV6-2 or TRBV6-3 to TRBJ2-6; D uncertain. CDR3 region: CASSPRPSVYGANVLTF. CDR3 bases: TGTGCCAGCAGCCCCCGGCCCAGCGTTTATGGGGCCAACGTCCTGACTTTC.